The 13 T cell receptor beta chains below were found in one sample sequenced in a study of blood T cell repertoires in COVID-19. Repertoires were generated with immunoSEQ multiplex PCR, while TCRdb's copy carries only in-frame clones and drops some. Of under 250,000 clones listed, roughly 80% are singletons. The sequenced sample consisted of peripheral blood. All receptors derive from a woman aged 70-85 years with acute or convalescent COVID-19.

V gene TRBV2 combines with J gene TRBJ2-1, with a weak D call TRBD2 (6 bases). V lost 4 bases and J 4 bases, leaving 17 bases between the germline ends. The CDR3 totals 16 residues. Germline V gene sequence: CDR1 SNHLY, CDR2 FYNNEI. This CDR3 is CASSVVGGRQYNEQFF. The CDR3 DNA follows: TGTGCCAGCAGTGTTGTCGGAGGGCGACAATACAATGAGCAGTTCTTC.

V and J are TRBV7-2 and TRBJ2-3, with D possibly TRBD1 on 5 matching bases. The V gene lost 1 base and the J gene lost 5 bases, with 13 bases spanning the gap. Germline V lookup: CDR1 SGHTA, CDR2 FQGNSA. The CDR3 is 15 residues long. The CDR3 nucleotides read TGTGCCAGCAGCTTAGGCCAGGGATGGCAAGATACGCAGTATTTT. Its protein product is CASSLGQGWQDTQYF.

This chain uses TRBV4-1 with TRBJ2-7, with 7 bases identical to TRBD1. J was trimmed by 4 bases and V by 0 bases; bases with no gene match: 15. The germline V gene encodes CDR1 MGHRA and CDR2 YSYEKL. The CDR3 has 18 amino acids. The CDR3 loop is CASSQDKTKIRDRYEQYV. CDR3 nucleotide sequence: TGCGCCAGCAGCCAAGACAAGACGAAGATCCGGGACAGATACGAGCAGTACGTC.

This clone appeared a few times. The rearrangement uses TRBV7-8 and TRBJ2-2; D possibly corresponds to TRBD1 (5 bases). The CDR3 contains 16 residues. Germline assignment: CDR1 SGHVS and CDR2 FQNEAQ. The V gene lost 5 bases and the J gene lost 3 bases, with 16 bases spanning the gap. The CDR3 bases are TGTGCCAGCAGCCCACATGAAGGGGCGGACACCGGGGAGCTGTTTTTT. It codes for CASSPHEGADTGELFF. Combining the CDR3 with reference TRBV7-8 and TRBJ2-2 gives the whole variable domain GAGVSQSPRYKVAKRGQDVALRCDPISGHVSLFWYQQALGQGPEFLTYFQNEAQLDKSGLPSDRFFAERPEGSVSTLKIQRTQQEDSAVYLCASSPHEGADTGELFFGEGSRLTVL.

CDR3 region: CASSYSTSGGGTQYF. The CDR3 nucleotides are TGTGCCAGCAGTTACTCGACCTCTGGGGGCGGTACGCAGTATTTT. J is TRBJ2-3 and V is TRBV6-5; D may be TRBD1 (6 bases). The germline gives CDR1 MNHEY, CDR2 SVGAGI. The V gene lost 0 bases and the J gene lost 8 bases, with 15 bases spanning the gap. This CDR3 is 15 amino acids long.

This chain connects TRBV2 to TRBJ1-1; D gene uncertain. The CDR3 spans 12 residues. V shed 10 bases and J shed 0 bases, with 9 bases lying between them. Germline CDR1 SNHLY, CDR2 FYNNEI. The CDR3 sequence: CATTGMNTEAFF. For the CDR3, the DNA is TGTGCCACAACGGGGATGAACACTGAAGCTTTCTTT.

This clone was detected only a few times. Other DNA sequences of this sample code for an identical CDR3. This chain uses TRBV10-1 with TRBJ1-1; D possibly corresponds to TRBD1 (5 bases). V shed 4 bases and J shed 3 bases, with 9 bases lying between them. CDR1 WNHNN and CDR2 SYGVQD come from the germline V gene (reference sequence). This CDR3 has 13 amino acids. CDR3 in amino acids: CASSAGEYTEAFF. In DNA form, the CDR3 reads TGCGCCAGCAGTGCGGGGGAATACACTGAAGCTTTCTTT.

The chain is built from TRBV7-2 and TRBJ2-2, with 9 bases that match TRBD1. Germline V lookup: CDR1 SGHTA, CDR2 FQGNSA. The CDR3 has 14 residues. Trimming removed 2 bases from V and 11 bases from J; junction bases left unmatched: 6. In DNA form, the CDR3 reads TGTGCCAGCAGCTTAAAGGGACAGGGTCTAGAGCTGTTTTTT. Its translation is CASSLKGQGLELFF.

This clone was recorded a few times. The chain uses TRBV5-1 and TRBJ1-2; 7 nucleotides agree with TRBD1. V lost 1 base to trimming and J lost 1 base; unmatched junction nucleotides: 4. The germline gives CDR1 SGHRS, CDR2 YFSETQ. This CDR3 spans 15 amino acids. This CDR3 reads CASSLWTGVNYGYTF. DNA of the CDR3: TGCGCCAGCAGCTTGTGGACAGGAGTTAACTATGGCTACACCTTC.

This clone was recorded many times. The chain uses TRBV27 and TRBJ2-7; TRBD1 aligns across 7 bases. After removal of 3 bases from V and 7 bases from J, the junction contained 12 bases not matched to a gene. This CDR3 is 15 amino acids long. CDR1 MNHEY and CDR2 SMNVEV come from the germline V gene (reference sequence). CDR3 in DNA: TGTGCCAGCAGTTTGGGGTGGACAGGTTCTGGGGAGCAGTACTTC. This sequence encodes CASSLGWTGSGEQYF.

J is TRBJ1-1 and V is TRBV7-2, with D possibly being TRBD1 (5 bases). Trimming cost V 0 bases and J 4 bases, with 12 bases left between them. The length of the CDR3 is 15 residues. Germline loops: CDR1 SGHTA, CDR2 FQGNSA. The CDR3 sequence is CASSLAPGYTTEAFF. CDR3 DNA: TGTGCCAGCAGCTTAGCCCCAGGGTATACCACTGAAGCTTTCTTT.

This clone has a handful of counts. The chain links TRBV7-9 to TRBJ1-5; TRBD1 agrees at 8 bases. This CDR3 is 15 amino acids long. With V trimmed by 3 bases and J by 2 bases, 3 bases remained unmatched. Germline-derived CDR1 and CDR2 are SEHNR and FQNEAQ (reference sequence). In nucleotides, the CDR3 is TGTGCCAGCAGCTTTACAGGGGGGGGCAATCAGCCCCAGCATTTT. This gives the protein CASSFTGGGNQPQHF.

J is TRBJ1-3 and V is TRBV5-1; D not certain. Germline loops: CDR1 SGHRS, CDR2 YFSETQ. V was cut by 4 bases and J by 4 bases, with 15 bases left in between. The CDR3 is made up of 15 amino acids. In nucleotides, the CDR3 is TGCGCCAGCAGCCAGCGTGGGGAGGCGGGAAACACCATATATTTT. It is translated as CASSQRGEAGNTIYF.